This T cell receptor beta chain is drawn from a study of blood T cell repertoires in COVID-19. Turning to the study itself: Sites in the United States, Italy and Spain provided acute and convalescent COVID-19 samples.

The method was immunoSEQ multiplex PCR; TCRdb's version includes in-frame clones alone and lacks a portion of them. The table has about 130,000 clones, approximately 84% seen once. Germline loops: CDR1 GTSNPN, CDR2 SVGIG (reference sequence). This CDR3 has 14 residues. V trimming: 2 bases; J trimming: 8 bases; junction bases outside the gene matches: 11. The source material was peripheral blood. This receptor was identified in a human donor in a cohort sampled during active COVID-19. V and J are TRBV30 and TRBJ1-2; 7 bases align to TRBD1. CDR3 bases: TGTGCCTGGAGTACAACACGGACAGGCCACGGCTACACCTTC. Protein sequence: CAWSTTRTGHGYTF.